These T cell receptor beta chains were read from a single sample in a study of T cell responses to AZD1222 COVID-19 vaccine. TCRdb's table, derived via immunoSEQ multiplex PCR, lists solely in-frame clones and lacks some. The sample shows 140,000 to 150,000 clones, over 75% of them seen only once. The starting material was peripheral blood, obtained on day 0 of AZD1222 vaccination. Receptors were obtained from an adult in good health. The CDR3 runs from the conserved cysteine through the conserved F or W. Each record gives: V gene, D gene, clone size, J gene, CDR3 DNA, CDR3 protein. A D gene is named only where the DNA matches it firmly. Size tells how often a clone was seen (once, few, many) or the class of an expanded clone, and some rows leave it out.

>TRBV6-5|-|-|TRBJ1-1
TGTGCCAGTGGGACATACACTGAAGCTTTCTTT
CASGTYTEAFF
>TRBV12-3/TRBV12-4|-|-|TRBJ1-5
TGTGCCAGCAGTAACAGGGTATATCAGCCCCAGCATTTT
CASSNRVYQPQHF
>TRBV20-1|TRBD2|-|TRBJ2-1
TGCAGTGCTAGTCCCGAGGGCTGGGGCGGGAGCTCCTACAATGAGCAGTTCTTC
CSASPEGWGGSSYNEQFF
>TRBV6-2/TRBV6-3|TRBD1|many|TRBJ1-1
TGTGCCAGCAGTCTGACAGGGGTTGACACTGAAGCTTTCTTT
CASSLTGVDTEAFF
>TRBV5-6|-|-|TRBJ1-6
TGTGCCAGCAGCTTTTGGGACCACAGGTACTATAATTCACCCCTCCACTTT
CASSFWDHRYYNSPLHF
>TRBV11-2|-|few|TRBJ1-1
TGTGCCAGCAGCTTAGATTGGCCCCCGAGAGCTTTCTTT
CASSLDWPPRAFF
>TRBV10-2|-|-|TRBJ1-2
TGCGCCAGCAGTGGGACGGGACCCCCGAACTATGGCTACACCTTC
CASSGTGPPNYGYTF
>TRBV19|-|-|TRBJ2-1
TGTGCCAGTAGTATCGGGCGGGGCAATGAGCAGTTCTTC
CASSIGRGNEQFF
>TRBV7-9|-|-|TRBJ1-4
TGTGCCAGCAGCCCCGGGCCACACGAAAAACTGTTTTTT
CASSPGPHEKLFF
>TRBV12-3/TRBV12-4|-|-|TRBJ1-5
TGTGCCAGCAGTTTAACCAGCAATCAGCCCCAGCATTTT
CASSLTSNQPQHF
>TRBV7-2|-|few|TRBJ2-2
TGTGCCAGTTCGGCGGGACCCCGGAACACCGGGGAGCTGTTTTTT
CASSAGPRNTGELFF
>TRBV3-1/TRBV3-2|TRBD2|-|TRBJ2-5
TGTGCCAGCAGCCAAGATCAAGGGGCCCCCGGAAGCGGGAGAGGAGAGACCCAGTACTTC
CASSQDQGAPGSGRGETQYF
>TRBV20-1|TRBD1|once|TRBJ1-1
TGCAGTGCTAGTACCCCTGAACACACGGTCTCGGGGACAGGGGGCGGATACCACACTGAAGCTTTCTTT
CSASTPEHTVSGTGGGYHTEAFF
>TRBV2|-|-|TRBJ1-5
TGTGCCAGCAGCGGGGCGGGGGGCAATCAGCCCCAGCATTTT
CASSGAGGNQPQHF
>TRBV30|TRBD2|-|TRBJ2-7
TGTGCCTGGAGTGTAGAGGGACTAGCGGGAAACGGCGAGCAGTACTTC
CAWSVEGLAGNGEQYF
>TRBV6-5|-|-|TRBJ2-1
TGTGCCAGCAGTTACTCGAGGGGGGCGAGTGAGCAGTTCTTC
CASSYSRGASEQFF
>TRBV19|TRBD1|-|TRBJ1-2
TGTGCCAGTAGTCCTGGACAGGGACGATATGGCTACACCTTC
CASSPGQGRYGYTF
>TRBV9|-|-|TRBJ2-3
TGTGCCAGCAGCGTAATAACCACAGATACGCAGTATTTT
CASSVITTDTQYF
>TRBV5-1|TRBD1|-|TRBJ2-7
TGCGCCAGCAGCGTCGACAGGGTAAACTCCTACGAGCAGTACTTC
CASSVDRVNSYEQYF
>TRBV28|-|-|TRBJ1-3
TGTGCCAGTAATGAGGAGGCTTCTGGAAACACCATATATTTT
CASNEEASGNTIYF
>TRBV7-2|TRBD1|-|TRBJ1-5
TGTGCCAGCACCAAGGGGACAGGTCAGCCCCAGCATTTT
CASTKGTGQPQHF
>TRBV3-1/TRBV3-2|TRBD1|few|TRBJ1-1
TGTGCCAGCAGCCCAGGGACAGGGGGCTTCAATACTGAAGCTTTCTTT
CASSPGTGGFNTEAFF
>TRBV5-1|-|-|TRBJ2-3
TGCGCCAGCAGCCTGAGGGGGATCCAGGCAGATACGCAGTATTTT
CASSLRGIQADTQYF
>TRBV2|-|-|TRBJ1-1
TGTGCCAGCAAAGGCAGTCTGAACACTGAAGCTTTCTTT
CASKGSLNTEAFF
>TRBV4-2|TRBD2|-|TRBJ2-5
TGTGCCAGCAGCCAAGAAGGAGCGGGGGAAGAGACCCAGTACTTC
CASSQEGAGEETQYF
>TRBV29-1|TRBD1|-|TRBJ2-7
TGCAGCGTTGAGGGACAGGGGGCGCCCGGCGAGCAGTACTTC
CSVEGQGAPGEQYF
>TRBV25-1|-|-|TRBJ2-3
TGTGCCAGCATTCTGGGGGCCTCAGATACGCAGTATTTT
CASILGASDTQYF
>TRBV2|TRBD1|-|TRBJ2-7
TGTGCCAGCAGACACCCGGGGACAGGGGGTGGGTACGAGCAGTACTTC
CASRHPGTGGGYEQYF
>TRBV3-1/TRBV3-2|-|-|TRBJ2-5
TGTGCCAGCAGCCAATCGGGGAGGAAGACCCAGTACTTC
CASSQSGRKTQYF
>TRBV13|TRBD1|few|TRBJ1-6
TGTGCCAGCAGCCCCCCCGGGACAGGGGTCCTCCACTTT
CASSPPGTGVLHF
>TRBV18|TRBD1|-|TRBJ1-2
TGTGCCAGCTCACCGACAGGGGCCAACTATGGCTACACCTTC
CASSPTGANYGYTF
>TRBV19|TRBD1|-|TRBJ1-4
TGTGCCAGTAGTGCCCGGACAGGGAATAATGAAAAACTGTTTTTT
CASSARTGNNEKLFF
>TRBV10-3|-|-|TRBJ1-1
TGTGCCATCAGTGAGTCGAGTATCGGAGGGACTGAAGCTTTCTTT
CAISESSIGGTEAFF
>TRBV5-4|TRBD2|-|TRBJ2-1
TGTGCCAGCACTTTGGGGGGGTTTGGTTCCTACAATGAGCAGTTCTTC
CASTLGGFGSYNEQFF
>TRBV3-1/TRBV3-2|-|-|TRBJ2-3
TGTGCCAGCAGCCAACAGGGTTGGGGCGCAGATACGCAGTATTTT
CASSQQGWGADTQYF
>TRBV5-6|-|once|TRBJ1-4
TGTGCCAGCACCCAGTCCCCAGGGAGTAATGAAAAACTGTTTTTT
CASTQSPGSNEKLFF
>TRBV30|-|-|TRBJ2-2
TGTGCCTGGAGTGTAGGAGGTACCGGGGAGCTGTTTTTT
CAWSVGGTGELFF
>TRBV4-1|-|-|TRBJ1-1
TGCGCCAGCAGCCAGCCAGGTTCTCCACTGAACACTGAAGCTTTCTTT
CASSQPGSPLNTEAFF
>TRBV28|-|-|TRBJ1-1
TGTGCCAGCAGCTTTACCTCGACAGGGAACACTGAAGCTTTCTTT
CASSFTSTGNTEAFF
>TRBV4-1|-|few|TRBJ1-2
TGCGCCAGCAGCCAAGATTGGGGTGGTTTTGGCTACACCTTC
CASSQDWGGFGYTF
>TRBV6-6|-|-|TRBJ2-5
TGTGCCAGCACCCAGGGGGGTACAGGGCCTGAGACCCAGTACTTC
CASTQGGTGPETQYF
>TRBV5-4|-|-|TRBJ1-1
TGTGCCAGCAGACCGCAGACAGGTAACACTGAAGCTTTCTTT
CASRPQTGNTEAFF
>TRBV2|-|-|TRBJ2-3
TGTGCCAGCGGAACATATGCAGATACGCAGTATTTT
CASGTYADTQYF
>TRBV11-2|TRBD1|-|TRBJ2-7
TGTGCCAGCAGCGCCGTAACAGGGGGCGCCGAGCAGTACTTC
CASSAVTGGAEQYF
>TRBV18|-|once|TRBJ2-5
TGTGCCAGCCAGGGTTTAGAGACCCAGTACTTC
CASQGLETQYF
>TRBV27|-|once|TRBJ1-5
TGTGCCAGCAGTTTGAGAGTTGGAAATCAGCCCCAGCATTTT
CASSLRVGNQPQHF
>TRBV10-2|-|-|TRBJ2-1
TGCGCCAGCAGTGAGTCCTCCTGGAGTGTCAATGAGCAGTTCTTC
CASSESSWSVNEQFF
>TRBV5-1|-|-|TRBJ2-5
TGCGCCAGCTCCGAGACAATAAGGGGTGCAGAAGAGACCCAGTACTTC
CASSETIRGAEETQYF
>TRBV20-1|TRBD2|-|TRBJ2-3
TGCAGTGCTAGTGGGGGGGCAGATACGCAGTATTTT
CSASGGADTQYF
>TRBV18|TRBD1|-|TRBJ2-5
TGTGCCAGCTCACCGGGGACAGGGGTTGAGACCCAGTACTTC
CASSPGTGVETQYF
>TRBV18|TRBD2|once|TRBJ2-1
TGTGCCAGCTTGGGGGTAGCGGGGAACAATGAGCAGTTCTTC
CASLGVAGNNEQFF
>TRBV9|-|-|TRBJ2-7
TGTGCCAGCAGCCGACGGACAGACTCCTACGAGCAGTACTTC
CASSRRTDSYEQYF
>TRBV2|TRBD1|-|TRBJ1-5
TGTGCCAGTAAGTCCGGGACAGCAGATCAGCCCCAGCATTTT
CASKSGTADQPQHF